The sequence of this T cell receptor beta chain was determined in a study of response to subunit inactivated influenza vaccine. Points from the study as a whole: T cells newly recruited by each seasonal influenza vaccination are few, the authors suggested.

A single record per CDR3 protein comes from TCRdb applying MiXCR to the RT-PCR reads. The profile shows hundreds of thousands of distinct CDR3 sequences, approximately 12% of them singletons. At least ten counts were recorded for this clonotype. Its target is unknown. Sequences were derived from PBMCs from blood, sampled about 40 days after vaccination. The clonotype comes from a man in his forties or fifties who received an inactivated influenza vaccine.

The CDR3 protein is CSAGLAAYEQYF. The CDR3 coding sequence is TGCAGTGCCGGACTAGCGGCCTACGAGCAGTACTTC. The chain couples TRBV20-1 to TRBJ2-7; 10 nucleotides align to TRBD2. V was clipped by 6 bases and J by 2 bases; unmatched bases: 1. The V gene's germline CDR1 is DFQATT and CDR2 SNEGSKA (reference sequence). This CDR3 region has 12 residues.